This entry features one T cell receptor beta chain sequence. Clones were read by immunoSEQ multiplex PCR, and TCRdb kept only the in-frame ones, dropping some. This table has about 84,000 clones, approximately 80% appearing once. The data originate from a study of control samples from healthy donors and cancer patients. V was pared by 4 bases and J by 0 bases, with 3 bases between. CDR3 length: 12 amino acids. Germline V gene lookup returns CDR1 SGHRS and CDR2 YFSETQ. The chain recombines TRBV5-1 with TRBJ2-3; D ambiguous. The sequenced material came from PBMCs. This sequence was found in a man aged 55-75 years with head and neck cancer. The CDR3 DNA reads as TGCGCCAGCAGCCAAAGCACAGATACGCAGTATTTT. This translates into CASSQSTDTQYF.